The 7 T cell receptor beta chains below come from one sample, sequenced in a study of T cell responses to AZD1222 COVID-19 vaccine. Clones were sequenced by immunoSEQ multiplex PCR, and TCRdb holds only the in-frame ones, with some missing. This sample carries 140,000 to 150,000 clones, 80% to 95% of them seen once, and the ten largest clones take around 3.5%. The starting material was peripheral blood, obtained 28 days after the second AZD1222 dose. All receptors derive from an adult who received the AZD1222 COVID-19 vaccine.

The rearrangement links TRBV6-1 to TRBJ1-4, with TRBD1 matching over 7 bases. Germline lookup yields CDR1 MNHNS and CDR2 SASEGT. The CDR3 runs 18 residues. The junction had 8 bases not matched to a gene; V was cut back by 0 bases and J by 1 base. The CDR3, as DNA: TGTGCCAGCAGTGAAGCGAAAAACAGGGGCCTAACTAATGAAAAACTGTTTTTT. Amino acids: CASSEAKNRGLTNEKLFF.

The chain uses TRBV19 and TRBJ1-1; 8 nucleotides agree with TRBD1. The ends lost 3 bases at V and 5 bases at J; junction bases unmatched: 8. Germline V CDR1 and CDR2: LNHDA, SQIVND (reference sequence). The CDR3 length is 15 residues. The DNA for the CDR3 is TGTGCCAGTAGTATTGGGACAGGACTGGGGACTGAAGCTTTCTTT. Its translation is CASSIGTGLGTEAFF. Looking up the rest from reference TRBV19 and TRBJ1-1 gives the full variable domain: DGGITQSPKYLFRKEGQNVTLSCEQNLNHDAMYWYRQDPGQGLRLIYYSQIVNDFQKGDIAEGYSVSREKKESFPLTVTSAQKNPTAFYLCASSIGTGLGTEAFFGQGTRLTVV.

The V call is TRBV6-5, the J call TRBJ2-3; 7 nucleotides line up with TRBD1. J lost 5 bases, V lost 5 bases, and 7 bases had no gene match. Germline CDR1 is MNHEY and CDR2 is SVGAGI. CDR3 length: 14 amino acids. CDR3 DNA: TGTGCCAGCAGTCTAGGGGGCCCAGGAGATACGCAGTATTTT. Protein: CASSLGGPGDTQYF.

This sequence joins TRBV28 and TRBJ2-7; D unresolved. Per the germline V gene, CDR1 is MDHEN and CDR2 is SYDVKM. V shed 2 bases and J shed 1 base, with 6 bases lying between them. CDR3 length equals 13 residues. CDR3 sequence: CASSLGISYEQYF. CDR3 bases: TGTGCCAGCAGTTTAGGGATTTCCTACGAGCAGTACTTC.

This chain uses TRBV10-3 with TRBJ2-7, with 9 bases matching TRBD1. There are 16 residues in the CDR3. Trimming cost V 3 bases and J 2 bases; bases outside gene matches: 8. CDR1 is ENHRY, CDR2 SYGVKD, per germline. CDR3 region: CAISDSGQGRTYEQYF. CDR3 sequence (DNA): TGTGCCATCAGTGACTCCGGACAGGGGAGAACCTACGAGCAGTACTTC.

The CDR3 DNA is TGTGCCAGCAGCCACGACAGGACTTGGGAGACCCAGTACTTC. Translation: CASSHDRTWETQYF. The J gene is TRBJ2-5, the V gene TRBV28; D possibly corresponds to TRBD1 (6 bases). This CDR3 has 14 residues. From germline, CDR1 is MDHEN and CDR2 SYDVKM. The V end was cut by 6 bases, the J end by 5 bases, with 16 bases between.

The CDR3 reads CASGPEGKPQHF. In DNA form, the CDR3 reads TGTGCTAGTGGCCCGGAAGGGAAGCCCCAGCATTTT. V gene TRBV12-5 combines with J gene TRBJ1-5; no definite D call. Germline V gene sequence: CDR1 LGHNT, CDR2 FRNRAP. The CDR3 is 12 amino acids. Trimming cost V 6 bases and J 8 bases, with 11 bases left between them.